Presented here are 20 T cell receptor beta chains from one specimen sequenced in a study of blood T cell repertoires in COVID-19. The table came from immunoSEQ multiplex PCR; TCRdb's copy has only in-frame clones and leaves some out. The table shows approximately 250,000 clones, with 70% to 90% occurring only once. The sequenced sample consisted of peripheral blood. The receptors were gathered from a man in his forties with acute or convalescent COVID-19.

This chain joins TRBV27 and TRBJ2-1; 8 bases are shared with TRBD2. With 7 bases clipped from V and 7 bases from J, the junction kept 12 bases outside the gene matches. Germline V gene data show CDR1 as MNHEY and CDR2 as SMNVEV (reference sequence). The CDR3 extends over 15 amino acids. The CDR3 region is CASTTRGGHVNEQFF. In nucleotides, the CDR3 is TGTGCCAGCACCACACGGGGGGGCCATGTTAATGAGCAGTTCTTC.

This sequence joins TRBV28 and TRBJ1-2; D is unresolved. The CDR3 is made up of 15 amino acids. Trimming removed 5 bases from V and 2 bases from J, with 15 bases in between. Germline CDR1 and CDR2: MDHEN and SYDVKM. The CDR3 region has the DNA TGTGCCAGCAGTCCTGCGCGGGGAGTCAACTATGGCTACACCTTC. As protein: CASSPARGVNYGYTF.

CDR3 protein: CASSLAPTGRYEQYF. CDR3 sequence (DNA): TGCGCCAGCAGCTTGGCCCCGACAGGGAGATACGAGCAGTACTTC. V gene TRBV5-1 combines with J gene TRBJ2-7, with 7 bases aligning to TRBD1. The germline gives CDR1 SGHRS, CDR2 YFSETQ. The ends lost 0 bases at V and 4 bases at J; junction bases unmatched: 7. CDR3 length equals 15 residues.

Here the CDR3 DNA reads TGTGCCAGCAGCGAACAGGGATTTGAGAACACTGAAGCTTTCTTT. Protein product: CASSEQGFENTEAFF. V usage is TRBV9 and J usage is TRBJ1-1, with D perhaps matching TRBD1 (6 bases). Trimming took off 3 bases at V and 1 base at J, with 13 bases between the two ends. CDR3 length equals 15 residues. Per germline, CDR1 SGDLS and CDR2 YYNGEE. Variable domain in full (rest from reference TRBV9 and TRBJ1-1): DSGVTQTPKHLITATGQRVTLRCSPRSGDLSVYWYQQSLDQGLQFLIQYYNGEERAKGNILERFSAQQFPDLHSELNLSSLELGDSALYFCASSEQGFENTEAFFGQGTRLTVV.

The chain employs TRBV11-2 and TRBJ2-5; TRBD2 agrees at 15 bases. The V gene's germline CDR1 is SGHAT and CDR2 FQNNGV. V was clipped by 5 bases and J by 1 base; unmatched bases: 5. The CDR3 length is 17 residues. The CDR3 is CASSLGTSGGPQETQYF. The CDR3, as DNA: TGTGCCAGCAGCCTGGGGACTAGCGGGGGGCCCCAAGAGACCCAGTACTTC.

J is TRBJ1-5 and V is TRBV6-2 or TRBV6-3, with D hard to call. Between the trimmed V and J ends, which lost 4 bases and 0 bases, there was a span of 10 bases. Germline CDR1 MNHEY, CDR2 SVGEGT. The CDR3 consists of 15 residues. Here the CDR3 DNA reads TGTGCCAGCAGTTCCACCGGGGTTAGCAATCAGCCCCAGCATTTT. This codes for CASSSTGVSNQPQHF.

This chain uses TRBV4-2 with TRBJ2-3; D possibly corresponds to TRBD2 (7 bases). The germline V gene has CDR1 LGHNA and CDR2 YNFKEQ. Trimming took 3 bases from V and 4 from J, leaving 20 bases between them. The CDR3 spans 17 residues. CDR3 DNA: TGTGCCAGCAGCCAGGGGGAGGGGGGAGTGCGTGCAGATACGCAGTATTTT. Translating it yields CASSQGEGGVRADTQYF.

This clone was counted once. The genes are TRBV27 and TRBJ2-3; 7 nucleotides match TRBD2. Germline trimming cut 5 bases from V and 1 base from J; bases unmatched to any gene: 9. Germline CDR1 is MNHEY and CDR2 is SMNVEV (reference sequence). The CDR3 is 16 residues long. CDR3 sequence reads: CASSPPGGRRTDTQYF. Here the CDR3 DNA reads TGTGCCAGCAGTCCCCCGGGGGGTCGACGCACAGATACGCAGTATTTT.

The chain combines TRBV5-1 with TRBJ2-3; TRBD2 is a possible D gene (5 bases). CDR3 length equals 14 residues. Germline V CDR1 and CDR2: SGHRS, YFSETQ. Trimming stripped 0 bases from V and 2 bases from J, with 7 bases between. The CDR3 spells CASSLAGFTDTQYF. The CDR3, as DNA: TGCGCCAGCAGCTTGGCGGGATTCACAGATACGCAGTATTTT.

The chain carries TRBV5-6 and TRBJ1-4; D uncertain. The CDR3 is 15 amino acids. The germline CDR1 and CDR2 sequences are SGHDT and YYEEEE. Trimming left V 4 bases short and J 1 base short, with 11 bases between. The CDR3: CASSPPEETNEKLFF. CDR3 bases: TGTGCCAGCAGCCCCCCGGAGGAAACTAATGAAAAACTGTTTTTT.

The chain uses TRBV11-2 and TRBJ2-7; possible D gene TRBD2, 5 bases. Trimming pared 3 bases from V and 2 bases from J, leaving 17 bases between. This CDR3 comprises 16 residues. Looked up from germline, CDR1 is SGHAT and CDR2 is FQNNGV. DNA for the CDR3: TGTGCCAGCAGCTTGACCCCCCATGAGGGCGCCTACGAGCAGTACTTC. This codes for CASSLTPHEGAYEQYF.

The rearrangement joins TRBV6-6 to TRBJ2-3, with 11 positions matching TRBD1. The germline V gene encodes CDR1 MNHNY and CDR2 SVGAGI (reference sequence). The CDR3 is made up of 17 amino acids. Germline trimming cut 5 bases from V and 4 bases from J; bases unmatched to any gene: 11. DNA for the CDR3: TGTGCCAGCAGTCGACGTCCCGGGACAGGGGGTCCAGATACGCAGTATTTT. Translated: CASSRRPGTGGPDTQYF.

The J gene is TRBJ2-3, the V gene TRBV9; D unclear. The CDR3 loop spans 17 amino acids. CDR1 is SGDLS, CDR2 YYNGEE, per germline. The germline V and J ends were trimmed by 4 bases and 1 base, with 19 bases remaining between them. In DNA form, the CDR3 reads TGTGCCAGCAGCAGCGACCGGTTTGGTCGGGGCACAGATACGCAGTATTTT. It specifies CASSSDRFGRGTDTQYF.

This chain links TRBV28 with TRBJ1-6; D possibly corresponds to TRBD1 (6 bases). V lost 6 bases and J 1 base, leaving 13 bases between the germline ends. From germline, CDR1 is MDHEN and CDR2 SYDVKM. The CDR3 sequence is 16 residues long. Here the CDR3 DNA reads TGTGCCAGCAGCTTAACGACAGGTTCCTATAATTCACCCCTCCACTTT. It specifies CASSLTTGSYNSPLHF.

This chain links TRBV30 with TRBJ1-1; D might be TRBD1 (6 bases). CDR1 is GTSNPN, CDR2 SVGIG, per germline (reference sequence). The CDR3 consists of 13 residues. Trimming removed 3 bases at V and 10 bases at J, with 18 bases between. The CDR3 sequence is CAWRRTATPGAFF. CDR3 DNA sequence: TGTGCCTGGAGAAGGACAGCTACCCCCGGAGCTTTCTTT.

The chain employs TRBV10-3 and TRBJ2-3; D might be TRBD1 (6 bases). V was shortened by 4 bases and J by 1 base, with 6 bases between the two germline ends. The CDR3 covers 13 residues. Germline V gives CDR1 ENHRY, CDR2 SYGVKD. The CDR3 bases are TGTGCCATCAGTGGACAGGGCACAGATACGCAGTATTTT. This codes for CAISGQGTDTQYF.

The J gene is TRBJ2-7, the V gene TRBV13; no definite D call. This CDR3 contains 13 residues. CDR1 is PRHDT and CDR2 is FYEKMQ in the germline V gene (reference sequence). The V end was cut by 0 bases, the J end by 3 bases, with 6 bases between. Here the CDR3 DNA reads TGTGCCAGCAGCTTAGGCCGAGACTACGAGCAGTACTTC. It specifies CASSLGRDYEQYF.

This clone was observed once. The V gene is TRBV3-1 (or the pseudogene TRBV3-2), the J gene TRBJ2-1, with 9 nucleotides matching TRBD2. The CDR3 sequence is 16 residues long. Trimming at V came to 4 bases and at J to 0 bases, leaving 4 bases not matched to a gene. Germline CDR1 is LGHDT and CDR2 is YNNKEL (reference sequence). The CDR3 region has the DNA TGTGCCAGCAGCCCCCTTAGCGGGAGCTCCTACAATGAGCAGTTCTTC. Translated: CASSPLSGSSYNEQFF.

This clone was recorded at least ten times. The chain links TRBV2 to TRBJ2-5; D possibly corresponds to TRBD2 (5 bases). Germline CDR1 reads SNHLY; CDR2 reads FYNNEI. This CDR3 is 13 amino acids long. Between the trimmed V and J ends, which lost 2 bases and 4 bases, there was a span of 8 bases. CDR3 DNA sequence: TGTGCCAGCAGTGAATTAGAGGGAGAGACCCAGTACTTC. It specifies CASSELEGETQYF.

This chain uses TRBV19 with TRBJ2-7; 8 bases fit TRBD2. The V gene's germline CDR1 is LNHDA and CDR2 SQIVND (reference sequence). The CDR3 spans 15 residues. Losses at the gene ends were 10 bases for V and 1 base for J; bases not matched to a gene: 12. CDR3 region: CATGRGPGPSYEQYF. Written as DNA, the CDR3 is TGTGCCACCGGGAGGGGCCCCGGCCCGTCCTACGAGCAGTACTTC.